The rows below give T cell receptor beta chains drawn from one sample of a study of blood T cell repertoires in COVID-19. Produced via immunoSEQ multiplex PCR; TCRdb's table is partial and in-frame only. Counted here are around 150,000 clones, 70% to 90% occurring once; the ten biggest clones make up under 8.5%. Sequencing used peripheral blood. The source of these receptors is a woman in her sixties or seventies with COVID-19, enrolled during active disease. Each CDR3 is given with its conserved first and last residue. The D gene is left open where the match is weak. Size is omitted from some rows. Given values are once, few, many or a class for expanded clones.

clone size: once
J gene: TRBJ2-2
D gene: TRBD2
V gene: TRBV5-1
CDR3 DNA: TGCGCCAGCAGCTCCCCTACTAGCGGATCGAACACCGGGGAGCTGTTTTTT
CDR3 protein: CASSSPTSGSNTGELFF

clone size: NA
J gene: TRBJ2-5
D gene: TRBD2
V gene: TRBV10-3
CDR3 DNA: TGTGCCATCAGTCTTGGACTAGCGGGAGGTGAGACCCAGTACTTC
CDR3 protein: CAISLGLAGGETQYF

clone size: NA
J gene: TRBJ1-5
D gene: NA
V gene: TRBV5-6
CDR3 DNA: TGTGCCAGCAGCTTGGGGTCCGGGGTTAGCAATCAGCCCCAGCATTTT
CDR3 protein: CASSLGSGVSNQPQHF

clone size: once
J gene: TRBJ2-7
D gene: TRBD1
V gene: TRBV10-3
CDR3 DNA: TGTGCCATCAGTGAGCGCCAGGGGGTTAACGAGCAGTACTTC
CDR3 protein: CAISERQGVNEQYF

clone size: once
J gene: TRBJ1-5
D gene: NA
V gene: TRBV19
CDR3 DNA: TGTGCCAGTAGTATACGGGGGGAGTGGGGCAATCAGCCCCAGCATTTT
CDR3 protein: CASSIRGEWGNQPQHF

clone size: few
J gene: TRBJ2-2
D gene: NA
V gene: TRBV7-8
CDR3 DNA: TGTGCCAGCAGCTTACTAACCGGGGAGCTGTTTTTT
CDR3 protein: CASSLLTGELFF

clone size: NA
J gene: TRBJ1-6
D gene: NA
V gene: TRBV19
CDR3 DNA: TGTGCCAGTAGTGGGAAAGACAAAGGGGATTCACCCCTCCACTTT
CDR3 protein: CASSGKDKGDSPLHF

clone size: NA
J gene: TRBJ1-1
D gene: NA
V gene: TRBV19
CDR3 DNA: TGTGCCAGTAGGACAGACCCAGCTGAAGCTTTCTTT
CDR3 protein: CASRTDPAEAFF

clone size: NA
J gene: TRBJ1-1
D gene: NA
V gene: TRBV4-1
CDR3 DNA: TGCGCCAGCAGCCAAGATTCGGGAATTTCTTCTGAAGCTTTCTTT
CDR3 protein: CASSQDSGISSEAFF

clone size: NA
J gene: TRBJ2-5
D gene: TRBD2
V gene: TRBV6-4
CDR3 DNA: TGTGCCAGCAGTGCTGGACTAGCGGAGGGGGAGACCCAGTACTTC
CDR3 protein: CASSAGLAEGETQYF

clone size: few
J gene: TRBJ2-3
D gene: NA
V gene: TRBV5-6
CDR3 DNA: TGTGCCAGCAGCTGGGGGCAAAAAGAGACAGATACGCAGTATTTT
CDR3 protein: CASSWGQKETDTQYF

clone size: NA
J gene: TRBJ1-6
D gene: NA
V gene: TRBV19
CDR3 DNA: TGTGCCAGTAGTATCGGACAGCATAATTCACCCCTCCACTTT
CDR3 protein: CASSIGQHNSPLHF

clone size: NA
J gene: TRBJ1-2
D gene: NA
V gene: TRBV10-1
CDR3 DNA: TGCGCCAGCAGTGAGTACCGGAACTATGGCTACACCTTC
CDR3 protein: CASSEYRNYGYTF

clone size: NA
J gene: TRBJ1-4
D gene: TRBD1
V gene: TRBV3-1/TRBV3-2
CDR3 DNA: TGTGCCAGCAGCCAAGCTATTCAGGGGGCTGAAAAACTGTTTTTT
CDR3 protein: CASSQAIQGAEKLFF

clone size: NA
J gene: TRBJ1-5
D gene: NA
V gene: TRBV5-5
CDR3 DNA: TGTGCCAGCAGCCTCGGTCCGGGGGGCGTAGGAAACAATCAGCCCCAGCATTTT
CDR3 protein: CASSLGPGGVGNNQPQHF

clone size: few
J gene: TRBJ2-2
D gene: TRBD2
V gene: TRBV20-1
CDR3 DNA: TGCAGTGCTAGTCCTAGCGGGGGCCTTAAGGGCGGGGAGCTGTTTTTT
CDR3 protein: CSASPSGGLKGGELFF

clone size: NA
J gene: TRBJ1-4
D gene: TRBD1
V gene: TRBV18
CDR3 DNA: TGTGCCAGCTCGAGGACAGGGATAGGGGAAAAACTGTTTTTT
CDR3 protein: CASSRTGIGEKLFF

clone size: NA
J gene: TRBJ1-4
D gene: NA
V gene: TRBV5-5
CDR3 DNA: TGTGCCAGCAGCTTGGCCAGGGTCAACAGCCGTAATGAAAAACTGTTTTTT
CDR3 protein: CASSLARVNSRNEKLFF

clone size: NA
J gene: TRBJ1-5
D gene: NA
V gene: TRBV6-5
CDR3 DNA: TGTGCCATGGGAGGGGCGAGCAATCAGCCCCAGCATTTT
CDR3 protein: CAMGGASNQPQHF

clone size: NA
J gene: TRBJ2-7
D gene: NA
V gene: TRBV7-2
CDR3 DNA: TGTGCCAGCAGCTTGAATTCGGGGAGGTTCAACGAGCAGTACTTC
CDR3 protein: CASSLNSGRFNEQYF

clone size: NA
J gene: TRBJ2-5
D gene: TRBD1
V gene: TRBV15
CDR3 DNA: TGTGCCACCAGCAGGGGACAGCCGGTAAAGACCCAGTACTTC
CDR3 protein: CATSRGQPVKTQYF

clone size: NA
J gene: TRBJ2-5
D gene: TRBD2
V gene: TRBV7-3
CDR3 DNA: TGTGCCAGCAGCTTACCTACACTGGGGGGGAGGACCCAGTACTTC
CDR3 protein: CASSLPTLGGRTQYF

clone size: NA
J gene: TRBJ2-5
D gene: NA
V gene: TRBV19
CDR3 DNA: TGTGCCAGTAGTAGGGGGCCAGGACTAGAAGGCCAAAAAGAGACCCAGTACTTC
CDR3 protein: CASSRGPGLEGQKETQYF

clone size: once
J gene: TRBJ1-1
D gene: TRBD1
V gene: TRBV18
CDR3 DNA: TGTGCCAGCTCACCAGGGACAGGGAGGACTGAAGCTTTCTTT
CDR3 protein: CASSPGTGRTEAFF

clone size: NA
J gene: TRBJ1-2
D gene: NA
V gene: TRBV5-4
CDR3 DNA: TGTGCCAGCAGCTTGACAGGGTATTCGTTTTATGGCTACACCTTC
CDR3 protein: CASSLTGYSFYGYTF

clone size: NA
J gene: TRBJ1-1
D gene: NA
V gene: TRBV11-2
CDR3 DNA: TGTGCCAGCAGCCGGGGTAATTGGCTTGCTTTCTTT
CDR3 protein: CASSRGNWLAFF

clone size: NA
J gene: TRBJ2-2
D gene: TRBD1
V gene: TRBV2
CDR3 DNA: TGTGCCCGGCAGGACAGGGGAGTAACCGGGGAGCTGTTTTTT
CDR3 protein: CARQDRGVTGELFF

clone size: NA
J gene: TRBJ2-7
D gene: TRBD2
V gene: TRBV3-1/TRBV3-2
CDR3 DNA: TGTGCCAGCAGCCAACGGACTAGCGGCTACGAGCAGTACTTC
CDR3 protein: CASSQRTSGYEQYF

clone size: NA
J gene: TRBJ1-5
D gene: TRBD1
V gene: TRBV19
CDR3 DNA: TGTGCCAGTAGCCTGGGACAGGGGGATCAGCCCCAGCATTTT
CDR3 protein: CASSLGQGDQPQHF

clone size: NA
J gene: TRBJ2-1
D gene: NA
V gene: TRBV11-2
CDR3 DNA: TGTGCCAGCAGCCAAAGCGGGTATAAAGGGAATGAGCAGTTCTTC
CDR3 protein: CASSQSGYKGNEQFF

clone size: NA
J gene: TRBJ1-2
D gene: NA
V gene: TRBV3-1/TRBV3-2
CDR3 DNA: TGTGCCAGCAGCCAAGATCGTCGGGGGATCTATGGCTACACCTTC
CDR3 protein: CASSQDRRGIYGYTF

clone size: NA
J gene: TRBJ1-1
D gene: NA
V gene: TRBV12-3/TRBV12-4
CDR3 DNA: TGTGCCAGCAAACAGACGGAGAACACTGAAGCTTTCTTT
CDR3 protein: CASKQTENTEAFF

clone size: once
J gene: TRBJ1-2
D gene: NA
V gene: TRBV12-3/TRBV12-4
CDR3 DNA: TGTGCCAGCAGTTTTTCGCCCCAACGGGGCTACACCTTC
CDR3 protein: CASSFSPQRGYTF

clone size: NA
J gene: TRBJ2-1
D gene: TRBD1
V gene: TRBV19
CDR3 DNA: TGTGCCAGTAGTGGGGACAGGGGGTTTGAGCAGTTCTTC
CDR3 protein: CASSGDRGFEQFF

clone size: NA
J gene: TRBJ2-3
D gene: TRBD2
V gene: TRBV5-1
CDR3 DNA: TGCGCCAGCAGCTTGCCCGGGGGGACAGATACGCAGTATTTT
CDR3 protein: CASSLPGGTDTQYF

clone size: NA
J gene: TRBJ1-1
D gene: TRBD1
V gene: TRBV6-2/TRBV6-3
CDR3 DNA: TGTGCCAGCAGTTACCCTTTAATCCCCCCGGGACAGGGGTATCGGAACACTGAAGCTTTCTTT
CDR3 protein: CASSYPLIPPGQGYRNTEAFF